This T cell receptor (beta chain) was observed in a study of CD8 T cells in Susac syndrome. RNA in amounts of about 0.5 to 1 ug was reverse transcribed with random hexamers. The CDR3 of TCR beta was amplified by immunoSEQ multiplex PCR across 54 Vbeta and 13 Jbeta. TCRdb re-called the immunoSEQ multiplex PCR reads with MiXCR, one entry per CDR3 protein. This table has about 400,000 distinct CDR3 sequences, 85% to 90% appearing once. Negative isolation was used for CD8+ and CD4+ T cells and FACS enrichment for TEMRA cells. Trimming at V came to 5 bases and at J to 0 bases, leaving 10 bases not matched to a gene. Germline assignment: CDR1 SGHVS and CDR2 FNYEAQ. The CDR3 has 19 amino acids. Regarding the study as a whole: As the study acknowledged, the number of individuals in its TCR sequencing and HLA analysis was relatively small.

In the case of this clonotype: Its antigen is unknown.

This receptor was identified in a human donor with multiple sclerosis. The specimen sequenced was CD8+ T cells from PBMCs. The chain carries TRBV7-6 and TRBJ2-1, with TRBD2 matching 13 bases. The CDR3 spells CASSPPVTSGRSSYNEQFF. The CDR3 coding sequence is TGTGCCAGCAGCCCACCCGTGACTAGCGGGAGGAGCTCCTACAATGAGCAGTTCTTC.